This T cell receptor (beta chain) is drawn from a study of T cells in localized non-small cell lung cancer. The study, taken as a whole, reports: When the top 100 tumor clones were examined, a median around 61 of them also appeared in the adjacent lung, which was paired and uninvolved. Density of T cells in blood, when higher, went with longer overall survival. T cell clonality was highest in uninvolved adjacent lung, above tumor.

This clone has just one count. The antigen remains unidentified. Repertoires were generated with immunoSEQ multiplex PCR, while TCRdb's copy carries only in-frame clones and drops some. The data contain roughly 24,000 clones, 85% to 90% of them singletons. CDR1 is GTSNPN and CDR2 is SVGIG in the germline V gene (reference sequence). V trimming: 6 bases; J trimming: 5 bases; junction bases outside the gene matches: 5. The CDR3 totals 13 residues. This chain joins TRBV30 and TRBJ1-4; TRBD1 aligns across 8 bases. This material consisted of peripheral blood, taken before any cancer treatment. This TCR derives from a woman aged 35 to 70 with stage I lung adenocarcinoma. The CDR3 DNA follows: TGTGCCTGCAGGGGGCTCAGGAATGAAAAACTGTTTTTT. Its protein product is CACRGLRNEKLFF. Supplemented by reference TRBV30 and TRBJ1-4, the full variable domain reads SQTIHQWPATLVQPVGSPLSLECTVEGTSNPNLYWYRQAAGRGLQLLFYSVGIGQISSEVPQNLSASRPQDRQFILSSKKLLLSDSGFYLCACRGLRNEKLFFGSGTQLSVL.